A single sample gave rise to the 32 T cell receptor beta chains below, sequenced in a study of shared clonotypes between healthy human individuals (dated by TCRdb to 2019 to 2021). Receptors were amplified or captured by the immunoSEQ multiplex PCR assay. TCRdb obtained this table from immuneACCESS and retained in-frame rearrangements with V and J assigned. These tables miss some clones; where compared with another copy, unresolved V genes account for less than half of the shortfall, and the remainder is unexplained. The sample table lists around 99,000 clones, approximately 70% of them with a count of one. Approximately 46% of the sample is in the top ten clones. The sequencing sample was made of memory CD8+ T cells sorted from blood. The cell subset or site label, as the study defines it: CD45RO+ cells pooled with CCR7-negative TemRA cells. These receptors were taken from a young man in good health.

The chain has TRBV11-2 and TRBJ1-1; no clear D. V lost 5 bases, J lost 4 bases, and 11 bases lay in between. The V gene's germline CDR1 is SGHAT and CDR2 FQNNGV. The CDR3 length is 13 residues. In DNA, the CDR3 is TGTGCCAGCAGCCCATCAATGAGCACTGAAGCTTTCTTT. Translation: CASSPSMSTEAFF. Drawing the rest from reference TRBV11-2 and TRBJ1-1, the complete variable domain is EAGVAQSPRYKIIEKRQSVAFWCNPISGHATLYWYQQILGQGPKLLIQFQNNGVVDDSQLPKDRFSAERLKGVDSTLKIQPAKLEDSAVYLCASSPSMSTEAFFGQGTRLTVV.

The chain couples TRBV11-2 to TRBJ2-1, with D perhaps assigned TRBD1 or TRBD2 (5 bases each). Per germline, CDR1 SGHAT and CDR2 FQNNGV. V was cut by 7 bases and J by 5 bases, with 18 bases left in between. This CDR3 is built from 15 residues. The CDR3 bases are TGTGCCAGCATTCTCCCGGGGCTTTCCCACAATGAGCAGTTCTTC. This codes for CASILPGLSHNEQFF.

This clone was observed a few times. The CDR3 region is CASSISVYGYTF. In DNA, the CDR3 is TGTGCCAGTAGTATCTCGGTCTATGGCTACACCTTC. V usage is TRBV19 and J usage is TRBJ1-2; no clear D gene. The CDR3 loop spans 12 amino acids. Trimming removed 3 bases at V and 4 bases at J, with 6 bases between. From germline, CDR1 is LNHDA and CDR2 SQIVND (reference sequence).

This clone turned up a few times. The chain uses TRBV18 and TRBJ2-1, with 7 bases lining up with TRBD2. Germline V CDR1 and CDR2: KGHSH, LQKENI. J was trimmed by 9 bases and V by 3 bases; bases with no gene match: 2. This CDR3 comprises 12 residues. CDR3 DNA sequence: TGTGCCAGCTCACCCTTAGCGGGTGAGCAGTTCTTC. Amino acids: CASSPLAGEQFF.

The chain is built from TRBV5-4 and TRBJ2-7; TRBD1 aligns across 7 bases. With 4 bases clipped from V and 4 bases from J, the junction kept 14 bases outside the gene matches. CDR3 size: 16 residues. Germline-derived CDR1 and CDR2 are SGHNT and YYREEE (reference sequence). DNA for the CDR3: TGTGCCAGCAGCGCCCGACAGGGTCAACTTGCATACGAGCAGTACTTC. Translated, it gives CASSARQGQLAYEQYF.

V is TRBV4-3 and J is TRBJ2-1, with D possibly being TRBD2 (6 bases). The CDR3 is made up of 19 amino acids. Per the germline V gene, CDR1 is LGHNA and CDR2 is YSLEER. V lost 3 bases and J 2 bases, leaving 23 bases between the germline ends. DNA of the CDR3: TGCGCCAGCAGCCAGCCCAAGGGATCCGGGAGTCTTCCCTACAATGAGCAGTTCTTC. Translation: CASSQPKGSGSLPYNEQFF.

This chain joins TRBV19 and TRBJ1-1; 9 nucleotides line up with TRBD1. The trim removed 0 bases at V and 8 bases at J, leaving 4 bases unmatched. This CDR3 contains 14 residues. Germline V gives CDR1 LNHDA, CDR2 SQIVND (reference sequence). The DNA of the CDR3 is TGTGCCAGTAGTATAGATTCCGGGACAGGGGAAGCTTTCTTT. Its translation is CASSIDSGTGEAFF.

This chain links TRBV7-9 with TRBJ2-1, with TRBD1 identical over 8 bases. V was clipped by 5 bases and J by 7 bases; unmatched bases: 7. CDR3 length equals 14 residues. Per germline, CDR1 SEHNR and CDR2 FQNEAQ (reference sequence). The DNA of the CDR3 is TGTGCCAGCAGCCGTGGAACAGGGGGGAATGAGCAGTTCTTC. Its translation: CASSRGTGGNEQFF.

The CDR3 region is CSVGRSVGGEQYF. CDR3 nucleotide sequence: TGCAGCGTCGGGAGGTCTGTAGGAGGCGAGCAGTACTTC. The chain joins TRBV29-1 to TRBJ2-7, with 7 bases identical to TRBD2. CDR3 size: 13 residues. Trimming took 6 bases from V and 6 from J; bases not matched to a gene: 11. The V gene's germline CDR1 is SQVTM and CDR2 ANQGSEA.

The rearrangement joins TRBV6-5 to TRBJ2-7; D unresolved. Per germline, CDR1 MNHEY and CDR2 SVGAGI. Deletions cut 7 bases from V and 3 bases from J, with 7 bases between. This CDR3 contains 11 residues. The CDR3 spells CASTNGYEQYF. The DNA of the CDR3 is TGTGCCAGCACCAACGGCTACGAGCAGTACTTC.

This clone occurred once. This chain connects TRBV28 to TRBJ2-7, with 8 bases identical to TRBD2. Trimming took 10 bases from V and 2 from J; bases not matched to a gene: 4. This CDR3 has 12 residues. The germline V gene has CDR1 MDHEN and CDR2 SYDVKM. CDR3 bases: TGTGCCACTATGACTAGCGCCTACGAGCAGTACTTC. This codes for CATMTSAYEQYF.

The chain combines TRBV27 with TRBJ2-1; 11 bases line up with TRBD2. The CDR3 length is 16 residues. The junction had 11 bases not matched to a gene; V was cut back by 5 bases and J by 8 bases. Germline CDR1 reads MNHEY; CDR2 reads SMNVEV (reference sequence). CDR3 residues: CASSLLRLAGTDEQFF. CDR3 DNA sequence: TGTGCCAGCAGTCTACTCAGACTAGCGGGAACGGATGAGCAGTTCTTC.

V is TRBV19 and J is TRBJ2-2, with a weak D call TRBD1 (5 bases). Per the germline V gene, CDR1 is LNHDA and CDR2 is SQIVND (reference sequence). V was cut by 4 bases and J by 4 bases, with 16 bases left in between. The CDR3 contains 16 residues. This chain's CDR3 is CASSTGSELVTGELFF. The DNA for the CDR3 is TGTGCCAGTAGTACAGGGTCGGAGTTGGTCACCGGGGAGCTGTTTTTT.

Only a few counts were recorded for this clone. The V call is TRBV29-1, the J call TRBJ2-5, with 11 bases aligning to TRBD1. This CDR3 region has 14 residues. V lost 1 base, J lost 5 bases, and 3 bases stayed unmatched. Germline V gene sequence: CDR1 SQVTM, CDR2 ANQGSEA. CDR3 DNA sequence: TGCAGCGTTGAAGGGACAGGGGGCCACGAGACCCAGTACTTC. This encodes CSVEGTGGHETQYF.

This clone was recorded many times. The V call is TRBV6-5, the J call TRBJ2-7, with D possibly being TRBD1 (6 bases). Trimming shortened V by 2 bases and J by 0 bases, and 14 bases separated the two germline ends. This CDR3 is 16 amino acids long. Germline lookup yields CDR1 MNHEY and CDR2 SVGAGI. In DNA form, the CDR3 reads TGTGCCAGCAGTTACACATCCGGGACACCCTCCTACGAGCAGTACTTC. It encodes CASSYTSGTPSYEQYF.

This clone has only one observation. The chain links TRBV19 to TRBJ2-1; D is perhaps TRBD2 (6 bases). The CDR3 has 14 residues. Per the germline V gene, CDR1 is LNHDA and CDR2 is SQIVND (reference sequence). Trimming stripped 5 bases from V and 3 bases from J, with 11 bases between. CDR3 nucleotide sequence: TGTGCCAGTAGTGAGGTGACTAGCTACAATGAGCAGTTCTTC. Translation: CASSEVTSYNEQFF.

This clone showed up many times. CDR3 bases: TGTGCCAGCAGCCAAGATGGAGCGGGGGGTCAAGAGACCCAGTACTTC. Its protein product is CASSQDGAGGQETQYF. V and J are TRBV4-2 and TRBJ2-5, with 9 bases that match TRBD2. Losses at the gene ends were 0 bases for V and 2 bases for J; bases not matched to a gene: 4. Germline V gene data show CDR1 as LGHNA and CDR2 as YNFKEQ. The CDR3 has 16 residues.

The CDR3 coding sequence is TGTGCCAGCAGAGGACAGAGCTCCTACGAGCAGTACTTC. Protein product: CASRGQSSYEQYF. V gene TRBV27 combines with J gene TRBJ2-7; tentatively, D is TRBD1 (6 bases). The germline gives CDR1 MNHEY, CDR2 SMNVEV (reference sequence). Deletions cut 6 bases from V and 0 bases from J, with 9 bases between. The CDR3 has 13 residues.

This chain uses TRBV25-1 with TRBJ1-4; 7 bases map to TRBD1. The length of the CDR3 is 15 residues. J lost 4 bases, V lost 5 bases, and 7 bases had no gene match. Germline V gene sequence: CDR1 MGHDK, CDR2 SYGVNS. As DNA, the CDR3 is TGTGCCAGCAGTCACCCCGGGGACAGTAATGAAAAACTGTTTTTT. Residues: CASSHPGDSNEKLFF.

The CDR3 here is CSVGQGSDTEAFF. CDR3 sequence (DNA): TGCAGCGTCGGACAGGGGTCTGACACTGAAGCTTTCTTT. The chain is built from TRBV29-1 and TRBJ1-1; 9 bases line up with TRBD1. Germline V gene lookup returns CDR1 SQVTM and CDR2 ANQGSEA. The V segment lost 6 bases and the J segment 3 bases; nucleotides outside the gene matches: 5. The CDR3 sequence is 13 residues long.

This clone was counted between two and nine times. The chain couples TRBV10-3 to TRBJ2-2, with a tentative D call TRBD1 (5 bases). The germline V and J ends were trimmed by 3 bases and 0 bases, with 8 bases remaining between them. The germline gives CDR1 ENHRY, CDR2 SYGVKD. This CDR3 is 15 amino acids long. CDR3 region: CAISDPGSNTGELFF. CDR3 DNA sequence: TGTGCCATCAGTGATCCAGGGTCGAACACCGGGGAGCTGTTTTTT.

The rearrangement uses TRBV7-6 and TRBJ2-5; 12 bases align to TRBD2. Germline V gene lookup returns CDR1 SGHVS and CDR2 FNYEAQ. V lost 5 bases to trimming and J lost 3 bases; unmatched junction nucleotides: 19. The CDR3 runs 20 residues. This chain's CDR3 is CASSPRLLAGGTYPKETQYF. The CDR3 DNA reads TGTGCCAGCAGCCCTCGCCTTCTAGCGGGAGGGACATACCCCAAAGAGACCCAGTACTTC.

Here the CDR3 reads CASSRRTSVGGELFF. As DNA, the CDR3 is TGCGCCAGCAGCAGGCGGACTAGCGTCGGTGGGGAGCTGTTTTTT. The V gene is TRBV5-1, the J gene TRBJ2-2; 9 nucleotides align to TRBD2. Germline V lookup: CDR1 SGHRS, CDR2 YFSETQ. This CDR3 has 15 amino acids. The V segment lost 4 bases and the J segment 8 bases; nucleotides outside the gene matches: 9.

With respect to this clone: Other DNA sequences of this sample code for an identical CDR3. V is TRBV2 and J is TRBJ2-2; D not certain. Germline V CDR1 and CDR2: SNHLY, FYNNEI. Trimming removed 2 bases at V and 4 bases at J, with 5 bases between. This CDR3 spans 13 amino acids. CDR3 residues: CASSEKGTGELFF. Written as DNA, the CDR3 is TGTGCCAGCAGTGAAAAAGGCACCGGGGAGCTGTTTTTT.

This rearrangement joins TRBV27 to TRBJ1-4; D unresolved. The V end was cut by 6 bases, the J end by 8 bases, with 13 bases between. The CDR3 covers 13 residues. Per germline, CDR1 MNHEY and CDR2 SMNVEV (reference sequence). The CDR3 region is CASSRRTQEKLFF. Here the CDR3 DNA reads TGTGCCAGCAGCCGGAGAACCCAGGAAAAACTGTTTTTT.

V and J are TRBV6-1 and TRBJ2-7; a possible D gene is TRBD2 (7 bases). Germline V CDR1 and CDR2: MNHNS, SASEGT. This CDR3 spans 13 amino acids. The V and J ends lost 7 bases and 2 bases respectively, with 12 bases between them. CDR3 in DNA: TGTGCCAGCACCCGGGGGGACACCTACGAGCAGTACTTC. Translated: CASTRGDTYEQYF.

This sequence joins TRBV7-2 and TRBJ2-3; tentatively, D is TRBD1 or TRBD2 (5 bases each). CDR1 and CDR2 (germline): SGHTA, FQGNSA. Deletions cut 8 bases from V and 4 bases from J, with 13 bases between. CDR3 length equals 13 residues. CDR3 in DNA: TGTGCCAGCGCAACGGTGGGGGCAGATACGCAGTATTTT. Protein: CASATVGADTQYF.

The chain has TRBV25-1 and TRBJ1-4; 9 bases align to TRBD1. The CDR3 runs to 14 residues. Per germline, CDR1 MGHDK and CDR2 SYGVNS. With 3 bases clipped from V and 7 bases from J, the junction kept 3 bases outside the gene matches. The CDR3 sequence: CASSEDRGPEKLFF. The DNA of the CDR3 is TGTGCCAGCAGTGAGGACAGGGGTCCTGAAAAACTGTTTTTT.

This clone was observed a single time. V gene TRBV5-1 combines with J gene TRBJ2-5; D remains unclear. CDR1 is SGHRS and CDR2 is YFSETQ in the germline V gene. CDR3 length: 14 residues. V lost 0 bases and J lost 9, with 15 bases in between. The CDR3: CASSLDTFLGAQYF. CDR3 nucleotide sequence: TGCGCCAGCAGCTTGGACACCTTCCTTGGGGCCCAGTACTTC.

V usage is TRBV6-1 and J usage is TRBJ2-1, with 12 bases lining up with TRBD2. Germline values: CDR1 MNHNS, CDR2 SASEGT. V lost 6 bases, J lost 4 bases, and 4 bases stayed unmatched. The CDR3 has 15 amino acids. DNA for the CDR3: TGTGCCAGCAGGGGGGGACTAGCGGGTTACAATGAGCAGTTCTTC. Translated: CASRGGLAGYNEQFF.

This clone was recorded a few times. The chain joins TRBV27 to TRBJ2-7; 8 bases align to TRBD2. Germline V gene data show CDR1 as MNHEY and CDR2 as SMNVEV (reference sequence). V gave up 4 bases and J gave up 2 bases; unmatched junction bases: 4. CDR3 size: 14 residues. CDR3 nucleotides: TGTGCCAGCAGTTATGGTAGCGGGGCCTACGAGCAGTACTTC. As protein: CASSYGSGAYEQYF.

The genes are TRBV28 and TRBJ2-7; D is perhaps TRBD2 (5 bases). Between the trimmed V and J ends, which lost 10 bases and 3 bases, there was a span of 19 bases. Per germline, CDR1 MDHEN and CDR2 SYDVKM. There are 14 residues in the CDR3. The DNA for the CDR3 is TGTGCCACCCTGGACCGGGGTACTTTCTACGAGCAGTACTTC. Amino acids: CATLDRGTFYEQYF. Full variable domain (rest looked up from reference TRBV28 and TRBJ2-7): DVKVTQSSRYLVKRTGEKVFLECVQDMDHENMFWYRQDPGLGLRLIYFSYDVKMKEKGDIPEGYSVSREKKERFSLILESASTNQTSMYLCATLDRGTFYEQYFGPGTRLTVT.